This T cell receptor beta chain was observed in a study of T cell repertoires in cytomegalovirus infection. The wider study: In public TCR beta signatures, there were indications of both CMV infection and matching HLA type.

The germline V gene encodes CDR1 SGHKS and CDR2 YYEKEE (reference sequence). The CDR3 contains 17 residues. The junction had 9 bases not matched to a gene; V was cut back by 4 bases and J by 4 bases. Study-wide points: Dominant in the ex vivo response were TCR beta clonotypes restricted by HLA-C and specific for CMV.

Details on this clonotype: Its antigen is undetermined.

TCRdb reprocessed the reads via MiXCR and lists one record per CDR3 protein. The repertoire includes some 600,000 distinct CDR3 sequences, 20% to 30% of them detected once, and approximately 8.2% sits in the top ten. The chain joins TRBV5-5 to TRBJ2-5; the match to TRBD2 covers 14 bases. The specimen sequenced was CD8+ T cells from PBMCs. This clonotype originated in a human donor in good health (CMV status not recorded). Some clones in this sample may be carry-over from other donors' samples. The CDR3 here is CASSPRLAGGQRETQYF. The CDR3 DNA reads as TGTGCCAGCAGCCCCAGACTAGCGGGGGGGCAAAGAGAGACCCAGTACTTC.